This T cell receptor (beta chain) was profiled in a study of blood T cell repertoires in COVID-19 (dated by TCRdb to 2020 to 2021). Concerning the study at large: Samples from collaborators originated in the United States, Italy and Spain and spanned both the acute and convalescent phases of COVID-19. The material from the prospective study consisted of cDNA or gDNA derived from T cells, B-cell-depleted T cells, or PBMCs. Deeply sampled blood TCRbeta repertoires from subjects exposed to, actively infected with, or recovered from COVID-19 were included in the dataset. The repertoires were released in a freely available public database intended as a resource for research on the immune response to SARS-CoV-2. Samples were obtained from the ongoing ImmuneRACE study (first 160 participants) and from about 1,300 subjects provided by 6 global collaborators. The sample metadata nearly always contained a de-identified subject ID, COVID-19 status, age in years and sex. Where available, HLA class I and class II types were taken from metadata supplied by the sample provider and were not determined by assay-based typing.

Details on this clone: It has no known antigen specificity. Base qualities were left out, and no much larger clone turns up one base away.

Study-wide conclusions, independent of this receptor: Clinical and demographic metadata were provided uncurated, with the amount varying by source and participant.

Collaborating institutions collected whole blood in K2EDTA tubes following their own protocols. For TCRbeta analysis, collaborators shipped samples in one of three forms: frozen whole blood, isolated PBMCs, or DNA extracted from either of those sample types. From its cysteine to its phenylalanine, the CDR3 spans 17 amino acids. The only DNA kept is the CDR3, 51 bases in frame from the first base. Via the germline V gene, CDR1 is MGHRA and CDR2 YSYEKL. V is trimmed back by 0 bases and J by 6 bases, and the junction contains 11 bases that no gene match accounts for. TCRbeta CDR3 regions were amplified from genomic DNA by means of the immunoSEQ Assay, a bias-controlled multiplex PCR. Regarding the original processing steps: The number of nucleated cells in each sample was estimated by amplification of reference gene primers within the assay. Sequence reads were collapsed and filtered to measure the absolute abundance of every unique TCRbeta CDR3 rearrangement. Productive Simpson clonality was computed per sample as the square root of Simpson's diversity index over productive rearrangements. TCRdb took this table from immuneACCESS and kept in-frame rearrangements with V and J called. Such tables lack part of the clones; where checked against another copy, unresolved V genes explain under half of the gap, and the rest is unexplained. The DNA gave D and trimming, while V, J and clone size come from that table. In all, the sample holds 150,000 to 200,000 clones, and around 93% of those were seen once. The top ten constitute 4.5% to 5.5% of the sample.

This TCR came from a woman in her forties or fifties with acute or convalescent COVID-19. The sample was peripheral blood. Recombination linked TRBV4-1 to TRBJ1-5; TRBD1 fits 7 bases in the junction. The sequenced DNA is TGCGCCAGCAGCCAAGATATTGCGACAGGGCAAAGTCAGCCCCAGCATTTT. It translates to CASSQDIATGQSQPQHF.